This TCR beta chain was obtained from a study of shared clonotypes between healthy human individuals. This CDR3 has 15 amino acids. Trimming removed 3 bases from V and 6 bases from J; junction bases left unmatched: 8. CDR1 is LNHDA, CDR2 SQIVND, per germline (reference sequence). Method: immunoSEQ multiplex PCR; TCRdb's copy keeps in-frame clones and lacks some. Of around 700,000 clones detected, approximately 73% appear once; the ten largest clones hold around 2%. The chain combines TRBV19 with TRBJ2-7; 10 nucleotides match TRBD2. Material: memory CD4+ T cells sorted from blood. Subset in this sample: CD45RA-negative fraction. The TCR originated in a young woman in good health. The CDR3 sequence: CASSILIAGGLEQYF. As DNA, the CDR3 is TGTGCCAGTAGTATTCTAATAGCGGGAGGTCTCGAGCAGTACTTC.